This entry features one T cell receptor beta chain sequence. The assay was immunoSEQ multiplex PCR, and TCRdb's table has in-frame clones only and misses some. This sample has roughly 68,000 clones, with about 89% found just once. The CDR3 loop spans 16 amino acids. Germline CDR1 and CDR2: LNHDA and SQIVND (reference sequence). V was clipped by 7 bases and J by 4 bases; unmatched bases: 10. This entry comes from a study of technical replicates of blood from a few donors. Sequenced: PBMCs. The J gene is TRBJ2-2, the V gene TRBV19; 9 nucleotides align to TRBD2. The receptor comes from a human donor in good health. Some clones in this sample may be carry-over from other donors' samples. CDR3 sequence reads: CASKLSAGGITGELFF. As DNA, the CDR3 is TGTGCCAGTAAGCTCTCAGCGGGAGGAATCACCGGGGAGCTGTTTTTT.